The 17 T cell receptor beta chains below were found in one sample sequenced in a study of shared clonotypes between healthy human individuals. Clones were read by immunoSEQ multiplex PCR, and TCRdb kept only the in-frame ones, dropping some. The sample contains roughly 2.5 million clones, 85% to 95% of which appear only once. The specimen was naive CD4+ T cells sorted from blood. Regarding subset: CD45RA+ positively selected. These receptors were obtained from a man between 18 and 35 years old in good health.

This sequence joins TRBV18 and TRBJ2-7; D perhaps matches TRBD1 (6 bases). Germline V gene sequence: CDR1 KGHSH, CDR2 LQKENI. V shed 2 bases and J shed 0 bases, with 14 bases lying between them. The CDR3 contains 16 residues. Written as DNA, the CDR3 is TGTGCCAGCTCACCAATTACAGGGTCCAGCTCCTACGAGCAGTACTTC. Amino acids: CASSPITGSSSYEQYF.

The chain links TRBV6-1 to TRBJ2-3; D gene ambiguous. Germline CDR1 MNHNS, CDR2 SASEGT. This CDR3 is built from 14 residues. The V and J ends lost 4 bases and 2 bases respectively, with 10 bases between them. CDR3 residues: CASSVRRFTDTQYF. DNA for the CDR3: TGTGCCAGCAGTGTCCGTCGGTTCACAGATACGCAGTATTTT.

Note on this clone: The identical CDR3 is also encoded by other nucleotide sequences in the sample. The chain employs TRBV11-3 and TRBJ1-6, with D hard to call. Deletions cut 1 base from V and 6 bases from J, with 4 bases between. The CDR3 has 13 amino acids. Germline V gene data show CDR1 as SGHNT and CDR2 as YENEEA. In nucleotides, the CDR3 is TGTGCCAGCAGCTTAGTGCCTAATTCACCCCTCCACTTT. It yields the protein CASSLVPNSPLHF.

As concerns this clone: At one boundary the junction diverges from the germline segment, which might be a read error. The chain combines TRBV28 with TRBJ2-1; 12 bases fit TRBD2. This CDR3 spans 13 amino acids. CDR1 and CDR2 from the germline V gene are MDHEN and SYDVKM. As DNA, the CDR3 is TGTGCCAGCAGGTCTAGCGGGGGGGCCTCGGAAGTCTTC. Its protein product is CASRSSGGASEVF.

In this sample, this clone turned up once. This chain joins TRBV25-1 and TRBJ2-4; TRBD1 agrees at 8 bases. The CDR3 sequence is 15 residues long. The J segment lost 4 bases and the V segment lost 5 bases, leaving 7 bases of the junction unmatched. The germline V gene encodes CDR1 MGHDK and CDR2 SYGVNS. In DNA, the CDR3 is TGTGCCAGCAGTTCTCAGGGGGCTGGGAAAAACATTCAGTACTTC. This codes for CASSSQGAGKNIQYF.

This clone was observed once. J is TRBJ1-1 and V is TRBV11-2, with D possibly being TRBD1 (6 bases). The CDR3 length is 13 residues. Between the trimmed V and J ends, which lost 5 bases and 6 bases, there was a span of 13 bases. Germline assignment: CDR1 SGHAT and CDR2 FQNNGV. In nucleotides, the CDR3 is TGTGCCAGCAGCCTCGGGAAGGGGGCTGAAGCTTTCTTT. This codes for CASSLGKGAEAFF.

This sequence joins TRBV27 and TRBJ2-7; TRBD2 matches 14 bases. The CDR3 spans 19 residues. Trimming at V came to 2 bases and at J to 0 bases, leaving 9 bases not matched to a gene. Per the germline V gene, CDR1 is MNHEY and CDR2 is SMNVEV (reference sequence). The chain's CDR3 is CASSLRGTSGSLRSYEQYF. The CDR3 nucleotides read TGTGCCAGCAGTTTAAGGGGGACTAGCGGGAGTCTCCGCTCCTACGAGCAGTACTTC.

The chain combines TRBV7-9 with TRBJ2-7; a possible D gene is TRBD1 (5 bases). Germline loops: CDR1 SEHNR, CDR2 FQNEAQ (reference sequence). The ends were cut back, 6 bases at V and 6 bases at J, with 12 bases in the middle. The CDR3 length is 12 residues. The CDR3 spells CASSPDRAEQYF. CDR3 bases: TGTGCCAGCAGTCCCGACAGAGCCGAGCAGTACTTC.

This clone was detected only a few times. The V call is TRBV5-4, the J call TRBJ1-6; D gene ambiguous. Germline assignment: CDR1 SGHNT and CDR2 YYREEE (reference sequence). The ends were cut back, 1 base at V and 6 bases at J, with 11 bases in the middle. CDR3 length: 15 amino acids. In DNA form, the CDR3 reads TGTGCCAGCAGCTTGTCGTCAGGCCGTAATTCACCCCTCCACTTT. Translation: CASSLSSGRNSPLHF.

The genes are TRBV30 and TRBJ2-3; 10 positions match TRBD2. The CDR3 has 15 amino acids. CDR1 is GTSNPN and CDR2 is SVGIG in the germline V gene (reference sequence). The V gene end was trimmed by 3 bases and the J gene end by 4 bases; junction bases not matched to a gene: 7. CDR3 in amino acids: CAWRFGLAAPDTQYF. The CDR3 nucleotides are TGTGCCTGGAGATTTGGACTAGCGGCCCCAGATACGCAGTATTTT.

The chain combines TRBV29-1 with TRBJ1-2; D perhaps matches TRBD1 (5 bases). The CDR3 is 11 amino acids. The V gene lost 7 bases and the J gene lost 8 bases, with 14 bases spanning the gap. Germline V gene data show CDR1 as SQVTM and CDR2 as ANQGSEA. The CDR3 is CSARGREGYTF. For the CDR3, the DNA is TGCAGCGCCCGAGGCAGGGAGGGCTACACCTTC.

This clone has a handful of counts. The V and J genes are TRBV6-6 and TRBJ1-1; D might be TRBD1 (6 bases). Germline CDR1 and CDR2: MNHNY and SVGAGI (reference sequence). V dropped 4 bases and J dropped 7 bases, with 10 bases sitting between them. The CDR3 has 12 residues. CDR3 DNA: TGTGCCAGCAGTTCGGTGGACAGTGAAGCTTTCTTT. Residues: CASSSVDSEAFF.

The chain carries TRBV4-1 and TRBJ1-3; D is undetermined. The CDR3 covers 12 residues. Germline V gene lookup returns CDR1 MGHRA and CDR2 YSYEKL. Trimming left V 2 bases short and J 4 bases short, with 3 bases between. CDR3 coding DNA: TGCGCCAGCAGCCAAATAGGAAACACCATATATTTT. Amino acids: CASSQIGNTIYF.

This clone was seen a few times. The same CDR3 arises from other DNA sequences in this sample as well. This chain uses TRBV5-1 with TRBJ1-4; tentatively, D is TRBD1 (6 bases). This CDR3 contains 14 residues. Germline V gives CDR1 SGHRS, CDR2 YFSETQ. The ends were cut back, 0 bases at V and 3 bases at J, with 6 bases in the middle. The CDR3 sequence is CASSLGQANEKLFF. As DNA, the CDR3 is TGCGCCAGCAGCTTGGGACAGGCTAATGAAAAACTGTTTTTT.

The chain is built from TRBV27 and TRBJ2-3; 9 nucleotides align to TRBD2. The CDR3 consists of 15 residues. Trimming removed 4 bases from V and 5 bases from J; junction bases left unmatched: 7. CDR1 is MNHEY and CDR2 is SMNVEV in the germline V gene (reference sequence). CDR3 sequence (DNA): TGTGCCAGCAGTTCGCTAGCGGGGAATCAAGATACGCAGTATTTT. It yields the protein CASSSLAGNQDTQYF.

The chain couples TRBV7-2 to TRBJ1-5, with a possible D match to TRBD1 (5 bases). The germline CDR1 and CDR2 sequences are SGHTA and FQGNSA. Between the trimmed V and J ends, which lost 0 bases and 6 bases, there was a span of 18 bases. There are 17 residues in the CDR3. Here the CDR3 reads CASSLAGPSRLGQPQHF. DNA of the CDR3: TGTGCCAGCAGCTTAGCGGGGCCTTCACGGTTGGGTCAGCCCCAGCATTTT.

Worth noting for this clone: The sample holds other DNA sequences that translate to the same CDR3. The CDR3 DNA follows: TGCGCCAGCAGCTCCTTAGCGGGGGTCACAGATACGCAGTATTTT. It codes for CASSSLAGVTDTQYF. The V gene is TRBV5-1, the J gene TRBJ2-3; 9 nucleotides match TRBD2. Germline V CDR1 and CDR2: SGHRS, YFSETQ. The CDR3 spans 15 residues. The junction had 4 bases not matched to a gene; V was cut back by 3 bases and J by 2 bases.